This entry features one T cell receptor (beta chain) sequence. The antigen remains undetermined. TCRdb passed the 5' RACE reads through MiXCR, listing each CDR3 protein once. The sample has 690,000 or so distinct CDR3 sequences, 8.6% seen once. The data were taken from a study of identical twins. Study-wide findings and caveats: Models, which agreed with sharing between unrelated individuals, nonetheless underestimated the out-of-frame TCR alpha sharing seen in monozygotic twins. Interpretation of the results relied on cross-sectional statistical analysis and not on following the same donors. Fewer insertions marked abundant cord blood beta clonotypes; young adult naive trended weakly, memory not at all. Alpha sequences out of frame and shared by twins had excess low generation probability.

With 6 bases clipped from V and 5 bases from J, the junction kept 12 bases outside the gene matches. The CDR3 runs to 16 residues. The germline V gene encodes CDR1 SEHNR and CDR2 FQNEAQ (reference sequence). These data also featured in a second study, about yellow fever vaccine responses in identical twins.

The sequence came from a woman under 30 in good health. This rearrangement joins TRBV7-9 to TRBJ2-2, with TRBD2 matching 7 bases. Sequencing input: PBMCs. In DNA, the CDR3 is TGTGCCAGCAGTTCCCGGGGCGGGAGTCTTACCGGGGAGCTGTTTTTT. This translates into CASSSRGGSLTGELFF. The full variable domain, in which reference TRBV7-9 and TRBJ2-2 provide the parts outside the CDR3, is DTGVSQNPRHKITKRGQNVTFRCDPISEHNRLYWYRQTLGQGPEFLTYFQNEAQLEKSRLLSDRFSAERPKGSFSTLEIQRTEQGDSAMYLCASSSRGGSLTGELFFGEGSRLTVL.